This entry lists 9 T cell receptor beta chains sequenced from one sample in a study of T cells in Graves' hyperthyroidism and ophthalmopathy. Template material for amplifying TCR beta CDR3 regions consisted of RNA transcripts. With the HTBI primer set, the TCR CDR3 went through a first round of RT-PCR. TCRdb reprocessed the multiplex PCR reads via MiXCR and lists one record per CDR3 protein. The table shows about 840,000 distinct CDR3 sequences, with 38% occurring only once. The sequencing input was blood. These receptors were collected from a man aged 18 to 29 with Graves' hyperthyroidism.

This clonotype has more than one count but fewer than ten. The CDR3 loop is CASSLGKGYSNQPQHF. CDR3 bases: TGTGCCAGCAGCTTAGGAAAGGGTTATAGCAATCAGCCCCAGCATTTT. The rearrangement uses TRBV7-8 and TRBJ1-5; D remains ambiguous. Germline CDR1 and CDR2: SGHVS and FQNEAQ. The CDR3 contains 16 residues. The ends were cut back, 1 base at V and 0 bases at J, with 10 bases in the middle.

V is TRBV6-5 and J is TRBJ2-7, with 11 bases matching TRBD2. The V gene's germline CDR1 is MNHEY and CDR2 SVGAGI. V was pared by 5 bases and J by 3 bases, with 21 bases of the junction left unmatched. The CDR3 totals 20 residues. This CDR3 is CASSTPGPGQGLAGGYEQYF. CDR3 DNA sequence: TGTGCCAGCAGTACCCCCGGACCGGGACAGGGCCTAGCGGGAGGCTACGAGCAGTACTTC.

The rearrangement joins TRBV20-1 to TRBJ2-7; D possibly corresponds to TRBD1 (7 bases). The germline V gene has CDR1 DFQATT and CDR2 SNEGSKA (reference sequence). The length of the CDR3 is 14 residues. V shed 5 bases and J shed 2 bases, with 16 bases lying between them. CDR3 in DNA: TGCAGTGCTGATCCGGGACAGCGGGCCTACGAGCAGTACTTC. As protein: CSADPGQRAYEQYF.

This chain joins TRBV29-1 and TRBJ2-2; D is unclear. Germline values: CDR1 SQVTM, CDR2 ANQGSEA. Trimming left V 4 bases short and J 3 bases short, with 6 bases between. This CDR3 has 12 residues. CDR3 bases: TGCAGCGTTGGTGGGTACACCGGGGAGCTGTTTTTT. Protein sequence: CSVGGYTGELFF.

The V and J genes are TRBV29-1 and TRBJ2-5; TRBD2 matches at 7 bases. The J call could be wrong; TRBJ2-1 is a better fit for the DNA end. The CDR3 is made up of 10 amino acids. Germline CDR1 and CDR2: SQVTM and ANQGSEA. The CDR3 region is CSAGGNEQFF. In nucleotides, the CDR3 is TGCAGCGCCGGGGGGAATGAGCAGTTCTTC.

This clonotype was seen a single time. Given a much more abundant clone one base away, this may be a read error. The chain is built from TRBV7-9 and TRBJ1-4; 7 nucleotides line up with TRBD1. The CDR3 covers 16 residues. Per germline, CDR1 SEHNR and CDR2 FQNEAQ (reference sequence). The junction had 10 bases not matched to a gene; V was cut back by 1 base and J by 8 bases. This CDR3 reads CASSLGTGSGGEKLFF. The CDR3 bases are TGTGCCAGCAGCTTAGGGACAGGTTCGGGTGGAGAAAAACTGTTTTTT.

This clonotype was recorded many times. The chain uses TRBV29-1 and TRBJ2-5; 12 bases are a match to TRBD2. Per the germline V gene, CDR1 is SQVTM and CDR2 is ANQGSEA. CDR3 length: 16 amino acids. V trimming: 7 bases; J trimming: 7 bases; junction bases outside the gene matches: 16. The CDR3 spells CSANTGLAGFARTQYF. Written as DNA, the CDR3 is TGCAGCGCCAATACCGGACTAGCGGGATTTGCAAGGACCCAGTACTTC.

The chain has TRBV6-5 and TRBJ1-5, with unresolved D. The germline V and J ends were trimmed by 4 bases and 11 bases, with 12 bases remaining between them. Germline lookup yields CDR1 MNHEY and CDR2 SVGAGI. This CDR3 is 12 amino acids long. The CDR3 is CASSSDGTSQHF. CDR3 bases: TGTGCCAGCAGTTCAGACGGCACCTCCCAGCATTTT.

This clonotype turned up a few times. The chain links TRBV4-1 to TRBJ1-1; D is unresolved. The CDR3 sequence is 13 residues long. Germline CDR1 reads MGHRA; CDR2 reads YSYEKL. V was pared by 0 bases and J by 5 bases, with 7 bases between. DNA of the CDR3: TGCGCCAGCAGCCAAGAGAGGAGGACTGAAGCTTTCTTT. Encoded protein: CASSQERRTEAFF.